Given below is one T cell receptor (beta chain) in context. The table came from immunoSEQ multiplex PCR; TCRdb's copy has only in-frame clones and leaves some out. The sample carries around 350,000 clones, 70% to 90% recorded once. Noted treatment: 15 to 20 received Ad26.COV2.S at low or high dose, single or two shots; about five received placebo; per-sample allocation not given. At day 63 after the first vaccine or placebo injection, samples were drawn. This specimen belongs to a study of Ad26.COV2.S vaccination and SARS-CoV-2 variants. The CDR3 length is 17 residues. V was clipped by 3 bases and J by 0 bases, with 15 bases between them. Germline CDR1 and CDR2: SGHDN and FVKESK.

This chain connects TRBV14 to TRBJ2-1, with a possible D match to TRBD1 (5 bases). This sequence was found in a person between 18 and 65 years old who received the Ad26.COV2.S COVID-19 vaccine or a placebo. Sequenced material: peripheral blood, taken in a trial of Ad26.COV2.S vaccine versus placebo. CDR3 nucleotide sequence: TGTGCCAGCAGCCACACAGGAAATCCGGACTCCTACAATGAGCAGTTCTTC. This translates into CASSHTGNPDSYNEQFF.